The sequence of this TCR beta chain was determined in a study of control samples from healthy donors and cancer patients. CDR3 length: 14 amino acids. The germline CDR1 and CDR2 sequences are MDHEN and SYDVKM. V was cut by 2 bases and J by 2 bases, with 9 bases left in between. Clones were read by immunoSEQ multiplex PCR, and TCRdb kept only the in-frame ones, dropping some. The sample contains under 200,000 clones, just under 95% of which appear only once. The sequenced sample was blood. The J gene is TRBJ1-2, the V gene TRBV28, with D possibly TRBD1 on 6 matching bases. The clonotype was recovered from a woman aged 55-70 years in good health. The CDR3 is CASSLGQGNYGYTF. The CDR3 DNA is TGTGCCAGCAGTTTAGGGCAGGGGAACTATGGCTACACCTTC.